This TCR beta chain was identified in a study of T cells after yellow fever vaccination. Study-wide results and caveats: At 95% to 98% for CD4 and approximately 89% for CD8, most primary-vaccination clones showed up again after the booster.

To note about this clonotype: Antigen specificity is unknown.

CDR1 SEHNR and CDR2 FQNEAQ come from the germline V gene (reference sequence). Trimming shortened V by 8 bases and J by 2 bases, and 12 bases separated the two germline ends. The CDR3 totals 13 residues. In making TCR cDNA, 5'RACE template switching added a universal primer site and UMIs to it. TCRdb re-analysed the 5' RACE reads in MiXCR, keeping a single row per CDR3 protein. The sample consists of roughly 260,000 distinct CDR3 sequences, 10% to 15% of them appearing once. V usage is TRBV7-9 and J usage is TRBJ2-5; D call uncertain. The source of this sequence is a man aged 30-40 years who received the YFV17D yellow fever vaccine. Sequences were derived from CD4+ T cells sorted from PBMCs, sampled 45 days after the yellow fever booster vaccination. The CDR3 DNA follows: TGTGCCAGCGAGGTAGACTTACAAGAGACCCAGTACTTC. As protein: CASEVDLQETQYF.